Listed here are 32 T cell receptor beta chains from one sample, sequenced in a study of T cell responses to AZD1222 COVID-19 vaccine. Measured with immunoSEQ multiplex PCR; TCRdb has only the in-frame clones, and not every one. Counted here are 100,000 or so clones, roughly nine tenths occurring once; the ten biggest clones make up roughly 17%. Sequences were derived from peripheral blood, sampled on day 0 of AZD1222 vaccination. Receptor source: an adult in good health.

The genes are TRBV7-9 and TRBJ2-1; 8 positions match TRBD2. The germline CDR1 and CDR2 sequences are SEHNR and FQNEAQ (reference sequence). With V trimmed by 1 base and J by 7 bases, 6 bases remained unmatched. This CDR3 is 15 amino acids long. The CDR3 sequence is CASSLESGRKNEQFF. The CDR3 bases are TGTGCCAGCAGCTTAGAGAGCGGGAGAAAAAATGAGCAGTTCTTC.

The chain links TRBV2 to TRBJ1-5, with TRBD1 matching 7 bases. With V trimmed by 8 bases and J by 0 bases, 16 bases remained unmatched. The CDR3 loop spans 18 amino acids. In germline, CDR1 is SNHLY, CDR2 FYNNEI. As DNA, the CDR3 is TGTGCCAGCTCAACTACCGGGACAGAGACCTATAGCAATCAGCCCCAGCATTTT. Its translation: CASSTTGTETYSNQPQHF.

The chain couples TRBV6-5 to TRBJ1-1, with 11 positions matching TRBD1. The germline gives CDR1 MNHEY, CDR2 SVGAGI. The V and J ends lost 6 bases and 5 bases, in that order; junction bases with no gene match: 5. This CDR3 spans 14 amino acids. The CDR3 protein is CASRRTGGGTEAFF. CDR3 bases: TGTGCCAGCAGACGGACAGGGGGCGGAACTGAAGCTTTCTTT.

This chain links TRBV30 with TRBJ1-5; TRBD1 might be the D (6 bases). CDR1 and CDR2 from the germline V gene are GTSNPN and SVGIG (reference sequence). The V end lost 2 bases, the J end lost 1 base, and 15 bases lay between the germline ends. This CDR3 contains 16 residues. The CDR3 DNA reads TGTGCCTGGAGTCATACAGGGTTCTGGAGCAATCAGCCCCAGCATTTT. As protein: CAWSHTGFWSNQPQHF.

The chain recombines TRBV5-1 with TRBJ2-2; D remains ambiguous. The CDR3 length is 13 residues. Trimming removed 4 bases at V and 5 bases at J, with 9 bases between. Germline CDR1 is SGHRS and CDR2 is YFSETQ. The CDR3 protein is CASSPGTTGELFF. The DNA of the CDR3 is TGCGCCAGCAGCCCCGGAACGACCGGGGAGCTGTTTTTT.

The chain uses TRBV19 and TRBJ2-1, with TRBD2 as a possible D gene (6 bases). In germline, CDR1 is LNHDA, CDR2 SQIVND (reference sequence). V was shortened by 1 base and J by 7 bases, with 14 bases between the two germline ends. This CDR3 has 15 amino acids. This CDR3 reads CASSIAGVMRNEQFF. Written as DNA, the CDR3 is TGTGCCAGTAGTATAGCGGGAGTCATGAGGAATGAGCAGTTCTTC. The complete variable domain, with remaining parts taken from reference TRBV19 and TRBJ2-1, reads DGGITQSPKYLFRKEGQNVTLSCEQNLNHDAMYWYRQDPGQGLRLIYYSQIVNDFQKGDIAEGYSVSREKKESFPLTVTSAQKNPTAFYLCASSIAGVMRNEQFFGPGTRLTVL.

In the case of this clone: Other DNA variants within this sample encode the same CDR3. The genes are TRBV28 and TRBJ1-4, with 8 bases that match TRBD1. Germline loops: CDR1 MDHEN, CDR2 SYDVKM. V trimming: 5 bases; J trimming: 8 bases; junction bases outside the gene matches: 7. This CDR3 is 14 amino acids long. In DNA, the CDR3 is TGTGCCAGCAGTCGTGGACAGGGAAGGGAAAAACTGTTTTTT. Translating it yields CASSRGQGREKLFF.

The chain recombines TRBV5-1 with TRBJ1-1, with D perhaps matching TRBD1 (5 bases). The CDR3 is 12 amino acids. Trimming removed 5 bases from V and 6 bases from J, with 11 bases in between. Germline V gene sequence: CDR1 SGHRS, CDR2 YFSETQ. The CDR3 DNA is TGCGCCAGCAGAGAAGTACAGGCTGAAGCTTTCTTT. Encoded protein: CASREVQAEAFF.

This sequence joins TRBV11-2 and TRBJ2-7; no clear D. Between the trimmed V and J ends, which lost 1 base and 0 bases, there was a span of 7 bases. The CDR3 covers 14 residues. CDR1 and CDR2 from the germline V gene are SGHAT and FQNNGV. CDR3 in amino acids: CASSLALSSYEQYF. In DNA, the CDR3 is TGTGCCAGCAGCTTAGCCCTCAGCTCCTACGAGCAGTACTTC.

The chain links TRBV19 to TRBJ2-7; 7 nucleotides line up with TRBD1. Losses at the gene ends were 6 bases for V and 1 base for J; bases not matched to a gene: 6. Per the germline V gene, CDR1 is LNHDA and CDR2 is SQIVND (reference sequence). The CDR3 extends over 14 amino acids. CDR3 region: CASSRTGQSYEQYF. The CDR3 DNA is TGTGCCAGTAGCAGAACGGGACAGTCCTACGAGCAGTACTTC.

The chain couples TRBV7-2 to TRBJ2-3; D is uncertain. The CDR3 runs 13 residues. Germline lookup yields CDR1 SGHTA and CDR2 FQGNSA. V was pared by 1 base and J by 9 bases, with 11 bases between. Here the CDR3 reads CASSLGQLWTQYF. The CDR3 DNA follows: TGTGCCAGCAGCTTAGGACAATTGTGGACGCAGTATTTT.

The chain links TRBV7-8 to TRBJ1-2; tentative D call: TRBD1 (6 bases). The CDR3 runs to 18 residues. Germline V CDR1 and CDR2: SGHVS, FQNEAQ. Trimming took 1 base from V and 8 from J, leaving 26 bases between them. The CDR3 nucleotides are TGTGCCAGCAGCTTAGTCTCGCCGGGGACATCGCCGCGGGGAGGCTACACCTTC. Its translation is CASSLVSPGTSPRGGYTF.

This rearrangement joins TRBV4-1 to TRBJ1-2, with TRBD1 identical over 8 bases. The junction had 0 bases not matched to a gene; V was cut back by 0 bases and J by 3 bases. Germline-derived CDR1 and CDR2 are MGHRA and YSYEKL. The CDR3 runs 14 residues. DNA of the CDR3: TGCGCCAGCAGCCAAGAGACAGGGGACTATGGCTACACCTTC. Encoded protein: CASSQETGDYGYTF.

The chain recombines TRBV7-2 with TRBJ2-3, with 8 bases lining up with TRBD2. This CDR3 region has 16 residues. CDR1 and CDR2 (germline): SGHTA, FQGNSA. Losses at the gene ends were 2 bases for V and 5 bases for J; bases not matched to a gene: 9. CDR3 residues: CASSLSPGGRKDTQYF. CDR3 coding DNA: TGTGCCAGCAGCTTAAGTCCGGGAGGGAGGAAAGATACGCAGTATTTT.

J is TRBJ2-4 and V is TRBV24-1, with 9 nucleotides matching TRBD1. The CDR3 covers 15 residues. V trimming: 3 bases; J trimming: 9 bases; junction bases outside the gene matches: 8. Per germline, CDR1 KGHDR and CDR2 SFDVKD. The DNA for the CDR3 is TGTGCCACCAGTGATCCGGGGGACAGGGTAGGCATTCAGTACTTC. Residues: CATSDPGDRVGIQYF.

The rearrangement links TRBV30 to TRBJ1-2; tentative D call: TRBD1 (6 bases). This CDR3 spans 13 amino acids. Trimming took 2 bases from V and 1 from J, leaving 8 bases between them. The germline gives CDR1 GTSNPN, CDR2 SVGIG (reference sequence). Here the CDR3 DNA reads TGTGCCTGGAGTCGGACAGATAACTATGGCTACACCTTC. This gives the protein CAWSRTDNYGYTF.

V and J are TRBV6-5 and TRBJ1-4, with 9 bases identical to TRBD1. With 6 bases clipped from V and 12 bases from J, the junction kept 14 bases outside the gene matches. Germline-derived CDR1 and CDR2 are MNHEY and SVGAGI. CDR3 size: 15 residues. The CDR3 spells CASSLLRTGDAELFF. The CDR3 nucleotides are TGTGCCAGCAGCCTACTTAGGACAGGGGATGCTGAACTGTTTTTT.

The chain links TRBV5-6 to TRBJ1-2; D remains ambiguous. This CDR3 has 15 residues. V dropped 0 bases and J dropped 0 bases, with 9 bases sitting between them. Per the germline V gene, CDR1 is SGHDT and CDR2 is YYEEEE. This CDR3 is CASSLGVVTNYGYTF. CDR3 nucleotides: TGTGCCAGCAGCTTGGGTGTAGTCACTAACTATGGCTACACCTTC.

V and J are TRBV12-3 or TRBV12-4 and TRBJ1-1, with D hard to call. The CDR3 has 10 amino acids. The V end lost 2 bases, the J end lost 5 bases, and 0 bases lay between the germline ends. Here the CDR3 reads CASSLTEAFF. The CDR3 DNA follows: TGTGCCAGCAGTTTAACTGAAGCTTTCTTT.

The V call is TRBV6-5, the J call TRBJ1-1; no reliable D call. Germline V gene data show CDR1 as MNHEY and CDR2 as SVGAGI. This CDR3 has 13 residues. The V gene lost 4 bases and the J gene lost 2 bases, with 8 bases spanning the gap. This CDR3 reads CASSSQFNTEAFF. Here the CDR3 DNA reads TGTGCCAGCAGTTCACAGTTTAACACTGAAGCTTTCTTT.

This rearrangement joins TRBV6-6 to TRBJ1-1; D gene unclear. CDR1 and CDR2 (germline): MNHNY, SVGAGI (reference sequence). The CDR3 has 14 residues. Trimming took off 2 bases at V and 5 bases at J, with 12 bases between the two ends. The chain's CDR3 is CASSYDLPGTEAFF. CDR3 coding DNA: TGTGCCAGCAGTTACGATCTCCCTGGGACTGAAGCTTTCTTT.

The chain joins TRBV11-3 to TRBJ2-2; 8 bases line up with TRBD2. V was pared by 5 bases and J by 0 bases, with 5 bases of the junction left unmatched. Germline V gene lookup returns CDR1 SGHNT and CDR2 YENEEA. This CDR3 is built from 16 residues. CDR3: CASSLGLAANTGELFF. The CDR3 DNA reads TGTGCCAGCAGCCTAGGACTAGCAGCGAACACCGGGGAGCTGTTTTTT.

This chain connects TRBV7-9 to TRBJ1-2; 9 bases line up with TRBD1. This CDR3 has 14 residues. Germline V gives CDR1 SEHNR, CDR2 FQNEAQ (reference sequence). With V trimmed by 1 base and J by 6 bases, 3 bases remained unmatched. The CDR3 reads CASSLDTGGDGYTF. In DNA, the CDR3 is TGTGCCAGCAGCTTAGATACAGGGGGCGATGGCTACACCTTC.

V and J are TRBV6-1 and TRBJ1-2, with 8 nucleotides matching TRBD1. CDR1 is MNHNS, CDR2 SASEGT, per germline. The CDR3 covers 14 residues. The V segment lost 2 bases and the J segment 8 bases; nucleotides outside the gene matches: 7. This CDR3 is CASSEQGAFYGYTF. As DNA, the CDR3 is TGTGCCAGCAGTGAACAGGGGGCGTTTTACGGCTACACCTTC.

This chain links TRBV9 with TRBJ1-4, with D possibly TRBD1 on 5 matching bases. V lost 3 bases and J 1 base, leaving 10 bases between the germline ends. CDR1 and CDR2 from the germline V gene are SGDLS and YYNGEE. The CDR3 is 15 amino acids. CDR3 nucleotide sequence: TGTGCCAGCAGCGGTTCAGGGAGAACTAATGAAAAACTGTTTTTT. This encodes CASSGSGRTNEKLFF.

In DNA, the CDR3 is TGCGCCAGCAGCGAACAGGGCAACTATGGCTACACCTTC. It translates to CASSEQGNYGYTF. V gene TRBV5-1 combines with J gene TRBJ1-2; D might be TRBD1 (6 bases). Trimming removed 4 bases at V and 2 bases at J, with 9 bases between. Germline V gene data show CDR1 as SGHRS and CDR2 as YFSETQ. The CDR3 length is 13 residues.

The chain employs TRBV7-7 and TRBJ2-5; D gene uncertain. With 8 bases removed from V and 2 bases from J, the gap between germline ends came to 18 bases. The germline CDR1 and CDR2 sequences are SSHAT and FNYEAQ (reference sequence). This CDR3 has 15 residues. DNA of the CDR3: TGTGCCAGCTCCCCTATCCCGGGCTCTCAAGAGACCCAGTACTTC. Amino acid sequence: CASSPIPGSQETQYF.

The J gene is TRBJ2-2, the V gene TRBV19, with D maybe TRBD1 (6 bases). Germline V gives CDR1 LNHDA, CDR2 SQIVND (reference sequence). The CDR3 is made up of 14 amino acids. V dropped 7 bases and J dropped 3 bases, with 12 bases sitting between them. CDR3 loop: CASTRDTYTGELFF. The CDR3 nucleotides are TGTGCCAGTACCCGGGACACCTACACCGGGGAGCTGTTTTTT. Looking up the rest from reference TRBV19 and TRBJ2-2 gives the full variable domain: DGGITQSPKYLFRKEGQNVTLSCEQNLNHDAMYWYRQDPGQGLRLIYYSQIVNDFQKGDIAEGYSVSREKKESFPLTVTSAQKNPTAFYLCASTRDTYTGELFFGEGSRLTVL.

The chain couples TRBV5-8 to TRBJ1-4; D unclear. The CDR3 runs 13 residues. Germline CDR1 reads SGHTS; CDR2 reads YDEGEE. The V gene lost 1 base and the J gene lost 7 bases, with 8 bases spanning the gap. CDR3 nucleotides: TGTGCCAGCAGCTTGTTCCTGGGTGAAAAACTGTTTTTT. This gives the protein CASSLFLGEKLFF.

This clone has just one count. This chain links TRBV27 with TRBJ2-7, with a tentative D call TRBD1 (6 bases). Germline CDR1 MNHEY, CDR2 SMNVEV (reference sequence). This CDR3 has 14 residues. Deletions cut 6 bases from V and 4 bases from J, with 16 bases between. CDR3 loop: CASRPGDISYEQYF. The CDR3 nucleotides are TGTGCCAGCAGGCCCGGGGACATTTCGTACGAGCAGTACTTC.

This sequence joins TRBV2 and TRBJ2-7; possible D gene TRBD1, 6 bases. The CDR3 length is 15 residues. V lost 7 bases and J lost 6, with 22 bases in between. CDR1 is SNHLY and CDR2 is FYNNEI in the germline V gene. The CDR3 DNA reads TGTGCCAGCACTGGGTGGGGCAGGGGCGGCGCCGAGCAGTACTTC. Translated, it gives CASTGWGRGGAEQYF.

The count of this clone is one. This chain connects TRBV29-1 to TRBJ2-3; 16 nucleotides line up with TRBD2. CDR1 is SQVTM, CDR2 ANQGSEA, per germline. V lost 7 bases and J lost 6; bases outside the gene matches: 7. The CDR3 has 15 amino acids. Written as DNA, the CDR3 is TGCAGCGGATACGGGACTAGCGGGGGGGGCGATACGCAGTATTTT. Translation gives CSGYGTSGGGDTQYF.